This T cell receptor beta chain was retrieved from a study of cytomegalovirus exposure and HLA in healthy donors (TCRdb year 2017). Regarding the complete study: An earlier analysis of some 500 of the donors reported 250 to 300 Gb of sequence data and some 120 million unique TCR beta sequences from some 180 million T cells. An early release that covered about 600 HLA-typed donors contained approximately 300 gigabases of sequencing data and tens of millions of unique TCR sequences. Among the roughly 390 genotyped donors, about 83% belonged to the genetic ancestry cluster associated with self-reported Caucasian donors. The aim of the study was to test whether cataloging public T cell receptors could identify signatures of past pathogen exposure. The T cell repertoires of around 670 subjects were profiled by immunosequencing and related to cytomegalovirus serostatus. Along with the roughly 670-subject first cohort, a separate validation cohort of over a hundred different subjects was used. High-throughput TCR immunosequencing, statistical association of individual TCRs with disease status, and machine learning were combined to predict cytomegalovirus infection status. A later analysis re-analyzed previously published TCR beta repertoires from 550 to 700 donors and added high-resolution HLA genotyping to study TCR occurrence patterns. The later analysis used no new phenotypic data to find candidate immune exposures, relying instead on TCR beta sequences and their occurrence across donors. An earlier analysis of 587 of the donors used high-throughput TCR beta sequencing to judge whether each TCR beta V gene segment behaved as functional or pseudogenic. Donor age, sex, ethnicity and CMV serostatus were compiled alongside the repertoire data. A later genetic analysis used genome-wide SNP genotypes for about 55% of the 666 donors, treating that subset as a discovery cohort. All discovery cohort repertoires had been generated using a single sequencing platform. HLA typing covered class I and class II loci at four-digit resolution. Typing coverage varied by locus: 629-630 donors for A, B, C, DRB1 and DQB1; more than 500 for DQA1; approximately 610 for DPA1; fewer than 480 for DPB1. Four to six DR-DQ haplotypes were handled as single units for association and clustering, since linkage in the cohort was strong. Across approximately 400 genotyped donors of the cohort, an average of approximately 240,000 unique TCR beta nucleotide sequences per donor were sequenced, and about a sixth of those sequences were non-productive.

About this clone itself: This receptor's antigen is unknown. Within one base of it there is no much larger clone, and no base qualities were kept. The sample contains more than one DNA sequence encoding this CDR3.

Libraries were prepared through the immunoSEQ multiplex PCR assay. The multiplex PCR relied on a mix of 60 forward primers for TCR Vbeta segments and 13 reverse primers for TCR Jbeta segments. Amplification of the CDR3 region of rearranged TCR beta genes was performed with a multiplex PCR assay on genomic DNA. Amplified TCR beta libraries were sequenced as 87-base-pair reads on the Illumina HiSeq System. As for the original processing: A later analysis counted tens of millions of unique TCR beta chains across the 666 repertoires, and around 9.9 million of these chains were shared by at least two donors. Raw reads were error-corrected and collapsed into unique sequences with a nearest-neighbor algorithm that merged closely related sequences to remove PCR and sequencing errors. Alignment of CDR3 sequences to IMGT reference sequences was used to assign V, D and J gene segments. For a sequence to be retained, a match of at least six nucleotides was required to both a V gene segment and a J gene segment. A rearrangement was called productive if the CDR3 had no stop codons and remained in frame with V and J, and every other rearrangement was called non-productive. CDR3 was defined according to IMGT convention as the region running from the second conserved V-encoded cysteine to the conserved J-encoded phenylalanine. The earlier analysis of approximately 590 of the donors excluded any sequence lacking an unambiguous match to a single V gene segment. In an earlier analysis of several hundred of the donors, a V segment was called functional when productive rearrangements were above 56.7%, and segregating when the standard deviation between donors exceeded 5%. To diagnose cytomegalovirus status from the catalog of TCR beta chain sequences, a statistical classification framework was built. In a later analysis, V and J genes were assigned by comparing TCR nucleotide sequences against IMGT/GENE-DB human TR gene sequences. In a later analysis, CDR3 sequences and most-parsimonious VDJ recombination scenarios were assigned using the TCRdist pipeline. A later analysis defined each TCR beta chain by its CDR3 amino acid sequence plus V-gene family, and excluded reads lacking a unique V-gene family. As a way to deal with suspected cross-contamination and a sequencing artifact, a later analysis dropped approximately 570 nucleotide sequences that were highly shared and had low generation probability. For each public chain, a later analysis derived a clonal expansion index from normalized ranks of inferred template counts within each repertoire. In a later analysis, generation probabilities were computed using a VDJ recombination model fitted to out-of-frame rearrangements, and the results were checked against IGoR. Hypergeometric tests were used in a later analysis to score TCR-TCR, TCR-HLA and TCR-CMV co-occurrence, with a repertoire-size bias correction applied to the TCR pairs. To estimate false discovery rates, a later analysis permuted the HLA or CMV assignments 20 times. In a later analysis, co-occurring TCRs were grouped using DBSCAN, with TCRdist sequence similarity added in when clustering inside HLA-allele-positive subsets. Repertoires with fewer than 30,000 or more than 120,000 public chains, plus five repertoires with anomalous nucleotide sharing, were excluded from co-occurrence clustering. Imported from immuneACCESS, the table was reduced by TCRdb to in-frame sequences with V and J called. These copies leave out some clones; in studies compared against another copy, an unresolved V gene accounts for under half, and the cause of the remainder is not known. The V and J calls and clone size come from that table; D and trimming were worked out from the DNA. This sample gives about 200,000 clones in total; 70% to 85% of them show up just once. About 1.7% of the sample is in the top ten clones.

The cohort was made up of around 720 healthy bone marrow donors. All cohort members were sampled while nominally healthy, although unrecorded immune exposures were likely present. The donor tested CMV seronegative, placing the donor among the approximately 400 seronegative members of the cohort. A peripheral blood sample was collected from each donor, and TCR beta sequencing was performed on peripheral blood mononuclear cells. Genomic DNA extraction from the blood cell samples was performed with the Qiagen DNeasy Blood Extraction Kit. General findings and caveats noted by the study authors: According to the authors, the approach could potentially be generalized to other disease states and immunological phenotypes. A further reported finding was that TCR beta sequences accurately predicted the HLA-A and HLA-B alleles for most subjects in the first cohort. When HLA alleles, especially DR and DQ, strongly co-occurred, TCR associations were difficult to assign to individual alleles. In both the original and validation cohorts, the classifier was reported to diagnose cytomegalovirus status with high specificity and sensitivity. At a false discovery rate of 0.05, a later analysis linked 15,000 to 20,000 TCR beta sequences to specific HLA alleles. Some IMGT-functional V segments, including TRBV6-2 and TRBV6-3, could not be distinguished by the 87-base-pair reads and were therefore excluded. In an earlier analysis of some 500 of the donors, most TCR beta V segments were observed in productive rearrangements about 87% or about 30% of the time, broadly matching IMGT annotations. Most TCR sequences were observed very rarely across donors, whereas some public TCRs were present in many individuals. In this cohort, only TCR beta chains were sequenced, and detectable features were limited by the absence of alpha or paired-chain data. A later analysis found that most CMV-associated TCR beta chains appeared HLA-restricted, with HLA associations seemingly driven largely by CMV exposure. Because counts were too low, about 15 rarely observed V segments, including chromosome 9 orphons, were left out of the earlier analysis of some 640 of the donors. According to a later analysis, parvovirus B19, influenza, CMV and Epstein-Barr virus appeared linked to several top co-occurrence clusters. Compared with the 666-donor mean, donors in an Asian-associated ancestry cluster had fewer N-insertions in productive TCRs, according to a later genetic analysis. HLA typing was unavailable for some donors at each locus, so association tests used only the typed subset. In the study, around 160 TCR beta chains were listed as associated with cytomegalovirus. In vitro tests confirmed that a few of the cytomegalovirus-associated TCR beta chains recognize cytomegalovirus antigens. In a later analysis, TCR association rates were found to vary across HLA loci, with the most associated TCRs seen for DRB1 alleles and the fewest for HLA-C alleles. Linkage disequilibrium might explain the correlated functional status among segregating V segments, but an unknown experimental factor could not be excluded. A cluster of highly shared sequence variants was judged likely to be a technical artifact of the sequencing pipeline. Immune exposure information for the cohort was limited to CMV serostatus. Sequencing depth was assumed to be roughly uniform across donors in the presence/absence analyses, though that assumption may not hold. V-gene and J-gene trimming of TCR beta chains was associated with a missense DCLRE1C variant in a later genetic analysis, and the association was replicated in an independent cohort. Compared with equally common non-associated chains, HLA-associated TCR beta chains in a later analysis were more clonally expanded and had lower generation probabilities.

From the cysteine through the phenylalanine, the CDR3 covers 12 amino acids. The sequence is cut down to CDR3 DNA, 36 bases in frame from base 1. V is clipped by 4 bases and J by 3 bases, and the sequence between their germline boundaries is 7 bases long. As encoded in the germline V gene (reference sequence), CDR1 is MNHEY while CDR2 is SMNVEV. The rearranged segments are TRBV27 and TRBJ2-7, with no confident D gene call. The sample taken for sequencing was PBMCs. The clonotype originates from a man aged 50 to 60 in good health and CMV-seronegative. The nucleotides are TGTGCCAGCAGTTCAGGATTCTACGAGCAGTACTTC. Its amino acids are CASSSGFYEQYF.